A selection of T cell receptor beta chains follows, all from one sample in a study of T cell responses to AZD1222 COVID-19 vaccine. The data were produced by immunoSEQ multiplex PCR, yet TCRdb's version contains in-frame clones alone and is incomplete. This table has roughly 93,000 clones, 80% to 90% appearing once. This specimen consisted of peripheral blood, obtained on day 0 of AZD1222 vaccination. The receptors were gathered from an adult in good health. Each CDR3 is given with its conserved first and last residue. Each record gives: J gene, V gene, clone size, D gene, CDR3 DNA, CDR3 protein. The D gene is left open where the match is weak. Not all rows give a size; the values are once, few, many and, for expanded clones, a class.

>TRBJ1-1|TRBV7-2|.|TRBD1
TGTGCCAGCAGCTTAGAAGACAGGGTAGCTTTCTTT
CASSLEDRVAFF
>TRBJ2-7|TRBV9|few|.
TGTGCCAGCAGCTCCCGGGACAACTACGAGCAGTACTTC
CASSSRDNYEQYF
>TRBJ2-3|TRBV5-1|.|.
TGCGCCAGCAGCCCGGACAGCGGCACAGATACGCAGTATTTT
CASSPDSGTDTQYF
>TRBJ1-1|TRBV28|.|.
TGTGCCAGCAGCTCCCTGGGGACGCCGAACACTGAAGCTTTCTTT
CASSSLGTPNTEAFF
>TRBJ2-5|TRBV23-1|.|TRBD2
TGCGCCAGCAGTCAACAGAATCTAGCGGGGGGCAAAGAGACCCAGTACTTC
CASSQQNLAGGKETQYF
>TRBJ1-1|TRBV2|once|.
TGTGCCAGCAGGGGGGGGCGCCCGGCTGAAGCTTTCTTT
CASRGGRPAEAFF
>TRBJ1-1|TRBV6-5|.|.
TGTGCCAGTACGTTAGCAGGAAAAATGAACACTGAAGCTTTCTTT
CASTLAGKMNTEAFF
>TRBJ2-2|TRBV27|.|.
TGTGCCAGCAGTTGGGGGGGCAGGGTTTTGGACACCGGGGAGCTGTTTTTT
CASSWGGRVLDTGELFF
>TRBJ2-1|TRBV4-1|.|TRBD2
TGCGCCAGCAGCCTAGGACTAGCGGGGGGCCACTACAATGAGCAGTTCTTC
CASSLGLAGGHYNEQFF
>TRBJ1-1|TRBV5-1|.|.
TGCGCCAGCAGCTTTAAGGGGGGAGAGGCCACTGAAGCTTTCTTT
CASSFKGGEATEAFF
>TRBJ1-1|TRBV30|.|.
TGTGCCTGGACCTTTGGACCGTTCAACACTGAAGCTTTCTTT
CAWTFGPFNTEAFF
>TRBJ2-1|TRBV7-2|.|.
TGTGCCAGCAGCTTAGTACAGGGAGTCGGCAATGAGCAGTTCTTC
CASSLVQGVGNEQFF
>TRBJ2-3|TRBV11-2|once|.
TGTGCCAGCAGCTTAGATCGGGGGCGCATCATCGATACGCAGTATTTT
CASSLDRGRIIDTQYF
>TRBJ1-1|TRBV10-2|.|.
TGCGCCAGCGGGGAAGGGGTAATAGCTTTCTTT
CASGEGVIAFF
>TRBJ2-1|TRBV19|.|TRBD1
TGTGCCAGTAGCGACAGGGGCCCCTACAATGAGCAGTTCTTC
CASSDRGPYNEQFF
>TRBJ1-3|TRBV4-3|.|.
TGCGCCAGCAGCCAAGGAGGGGTTGGAAACACCATATATTTT
CASSQGGVGNTIYF
>TRBJ2-3|TRBV29-1|.|.
TGCAGCTCTAAAGGAGGTACCGCAGATACGCAGTATTTT
CSSKGGTADTQYF
>TRBJ2-7|TRBV23-1|.|TRBD1
TGCGCCAGCAGTCTGATGGACAGGCCGCCCTCCTACGAGCAGTACTTC
CASSLMDRPPSYEQYF
>TRBJ1-1|TRBV5-1|.|.
TGCGCCAGCAGCTTGGATCCAGCGCAGAACACTGAAGCTTTCTTT
CASSLDPAQNTEAFF
>TRBJ2-7|TRBV18|.|.
TGTGCCAGCTCACCACGGGAAGGGTCCTACGAGCAGTACTTC
CASSPREGSYEQYF
>TRBJ2-7|TRBV9|.|.
TGTGCCAGCAGCGTCCTTCCAGGGGGCGCGGGAGGTGAGCAGTACTTC
CASSVLPGGAGGEQYF
>TRBJ1-5|TRBV30|.|.
TGTGCCTGGACACCGCATGGGGATCAGCCCCAGCATTTT
CAWTPHGDQPQHF
>TRBJ2-5|TRBV4-2|.|TRBD2
TGTGCCAGCAGCCAACTAAGCGGGGTGGGAGAGACCCAGTACTTC
CASSQLSGVGETQYF
>TRBJ2-7|TRBV20-1|.|TRBD1
TGCAGTGCTAGTAATTGGGACAGCCCACTCTACTACGAGCAGTACTTC
CSASNWDSPLYYEQYF
>TRBJ2-3|TRBV15|.|.
TGTGCCACCAGCAGAGATGGTCTGAGCACAGATACGCAGTATTTT
CATSRDGLSTDTQYF
>TRBJ2-1|TRBV5-1|.|.
TGCGCCAGCAGCTTGGGTCAGCGAAGATTTGAGCAGTTCTTC
CASSLGQRRFEQFF
>TRBJ1-1|TRBV28|.|.
TGTGCCAGCAGTCCCGGGACCACCCTCACTGAAGCTTTCTTT
CASSPGTTLTEAFF
>TRBJ1-2|TRBV24-1|.|.
TGTGCCACCAGTGATTTTAGGGTGGACTATGGCTACACCTTC
CATSDFRVDYGYTF
>TRBJ2-2|TRBV7-8|.|.
TGTGCCAGCAGCTTGAGGTCAAGTACTAACACCGGGGAGCTGTTTTTT
CASSLRSSTNTGELFF
>TRBJ2-1|TRBV5-1|.|TRBD2
TGCGCCAGCAGCGGATTAGCGGGAGGGGGGGAGCAGTTCTTC
CASSGLAGGGEQFF
>TRBJ2-7|TRBV7-2|once|.
TGTGCCAGCAGCTTACCTACTAGTATCGAGCAGTACTTC
CASSLPTSIEQYF
>TRBJ1-5|TRBV19|.|.
TGTGCCAGTATCGACAGGCTAAATCAGCCCCAGCATTTT
CASIDRLNQPQHF
>TRBJ1-1|TRBV28|.|TRBD1
TGTGCCAGCAGTGGACTTTCGACAGGGGGGGTGCACACTGAAGCTTTCTTT
CASSGLSTGGVHTEAFF
>TRBJ1-1|TRBV10-3|once|.
TGTGCCATCAGCTTCCTGTGGATTGGGGGGAACACTGAAGCTTTCTTT
CAISFLWIGGNTEAFF
>TRBJ1-1|TRBV30|.|.
TGTGCCTGGAGTGTACGAGGGTACACTGAAGCTTTCTTT
CAWSVRGYTEAFF
>TRBJ2-5|TRBV11-1|.|.
TGTGCCAGCAGCTCCGACATTGCGTTGGGGAAGGAGACCCAGTACTTC
CASSSDIALGKETQYF
>TRBJ2-1|TRBV30|.|.
TGTGCCTGGGTCCCCTTCCTGAGCTCCTACAATGAGCAGTTCTTC
CAWVPFLSSYNEQFF
>TRBJ2-7|TRBV5-1|.|.
TGCGCCAGCAGCTACAGAACTGCGTACGAGCAGTACTTC
CASSYRTAYEQYF
>TRBJ2-2|TRBV19|.|.
TGTGCCAGTAGGAACACCGGGGAGCTGTTTTTT
CASRNTGELFF
>TRBJ1-2|TRBV19|.|.
TGTGCCAGTAGTACCCCTAGGGAGGGGGACTATGGCTACACCTTC
CASSTPREGDYGYTF
>TRBJ1-1|TRBV15|.|TRBD1
TGTGCCACCAGCAGAGATCTTGAGAGGGGGCTTTGGAACACTGAAGCTTTCTTT
CATSRDLERGLWNTEAFF
>TRBJ1-2|TRBV3-1/TRBV3-2|.|.
TGTGCCAGCAGCCAAACCTCTGGAAGGCTCTATGGCTACACCTTC
CASSQTSGRLYGYTF